This T cell receptor beta chain derives from a study of shared T cell receptors in the human thymus. Here immunoSEQ multiplex PCR was the method, and the copy in TCRdb shows in-frame clones only, minus some. In the table there are about 380,000 clones, around 93% of which are singletons. V was clipped by 6 bases and J by 5 bases; unmatched bases: 6. The CDR3 has 14 residues. In germline, CDR1 is MNHEY, CDR2 SMNVEV (reference sequence). This chain joins TRBV27 and TRBJ1-4; 7 bases line up with TRBD1. Input material: thymocytes. This sequence originates from a human donor. The CDR3 coding sequence is TGTGCCAGCAGGGCACAGGGGAAGAATGAAAAACTGTTTTTT. Protein: CASRAQGKNEKLFF.